This T cell receptor beta chain was sequenced in a study of T-cell memory formation after mild COVID-19. Turning to the study itself: Each donor largely had its own TCR clusters.

From 5'RACE with constant-segment primers came TCR alpha and TCR beta cDNA libraries that carried sample barcodes and UMIs. TCRdb re-analysed the 5' RACE reads in MiXCR, keeping a single row per CDR3 protein. The sample contains fewer than 700,000 distinct CDR3 sequences, roughly 21% of which appear only once. The CDR3 is 18 residues long. Germline V CDR1 and CDR2: LGHNA, YSLEER. Trimming took 0 bases from V and 2 from J; bases not matched to a gene: 6. Study-level results: Of the contracting clones, CD4+ ones lay mainly in CM and EM, and CD8+ ones in EMRA.

Remarks on this clonotype: No antigen is known for it.

Sequenced sample: PBMCs or a T cell subset sorted from them (not recorded which). The chain combines TRBV4-3 with TRBJ2-3; 12 bases map to TRBD2. The source is an adult woman who had mild COVID-19 (a few samples of this study predate the infection). Cell type and time point are not known. CDR3 region: CASSQEGLAGGVTDTQYF. In DNA form, the CDR3 reads TGCGCCAGCAGCCAAGAAGGCCTAGCGGGAGGGGTCACAGATACGCAGTATTTT.